Shown below are 7 T cell receptor beta chains from a single sample sequenced in a study of T-cell reconstitution after alpha-beta-depleted transplantation in children. During its preparation, the TCRbeta library received unique molecular identifiers. TCRdb independently ran MiXCR on the PCR reads; one entry per CDR3 protein. The sample contains some 300,000 distinct CDR3 sequences, around 10% of which appear only once. The source was PBMCs, collected before TCRalphabeta/CD19-depleted stem cell transplant. These receptors all stem from a boy under three years old with acute myeloid leukemia, due to receive a stem cell transplant.

The gene calls are TRBV19 and TRBJ2-1; D is unclear. The CDR3 spans 13 residues. From germline, CDR1 is LNHDA and CDR2 SQIVND (reference sequence). The V end lost 7 bases, the J end lost 2 bases, and 9 bases lay between the germline ends. CDR3 amino acids: CASTTPPYNEQFF. CDR3 coding DNA: TGTGCCAGTACAACACCGCCCTACAATGAGCAGTTCTTC.

This clonotype was detected ten times or more. The V gene is TRBV6-5, the J gene TRBJ2-7, with a tentative D call TRBD1 (6 bases). V was cut by 6 bases and J by 4 bases, with 10 bases left in between. Per the germline V gene, CDR1 is MNHEY and CDR2 is SVGAGI. The CDR3 consists of 12 residues. The chain's CDR3 is CASRRTVYEQYF. The CDR3 nucleotides read TGTGCCAGCAGAAGGACAGTTTACGAGCAGTACTTC.

This clonotype showed up many times. This chain uses TRBV25-1 with TRBJ1-6; weak D call: TRBD1 (6 bases). The germline gives CDR1 MGHDK, CDR2 SYGVNS. The V gene lost 8 bases and the J gene lost 13 bases, with 15 bases spanning the gap. CDR3 length: 12 amino acids. The CDR3 DNA follows: TGTGCCAGCTCAGGAAGGGGGATGCCCCTCCACTTT. Translated: CASSGRGMPLHF.

Ten or more counts support this clonotype. The chain is built from TRBV29-1 and TRBJ1-5, with a possible D match to TRBD1 (5 bases). Germline CDR1 is SQVTM and CDR2 is ANQGSEA. The CDR3 length is 14 residues. V was clipped by 6 bases and J by 5 bases, with 17 bases between them. CDR3 sequence: CSVGQGGGDQPQHF. Here the CDR3 DNA reads TGCAGCGTGGGTCAGGGAGGTGGGGATCAGCCCCAGCATTTT.

CDR3 protein: CASTGSREGTDTQYF. The CDR3 DNA follows: TGTGCCAGCACCGGGAGCCGCGAAGGTACAGATACGCAGTATTTT. The chain recombines TRBV28 with TRBJ2-3; weak D call: TRBD2 (6 bases). Germline CDR1 and CDR2: MDHEN and SYDVKM. The CDR3 loop spans 15 amino acids. V was pared by 7 bases and J by 3 bases, with 17 bases between.

This clonotype was detected only a few times. CDR3 residues: CASSQDPGTSGNIQYF. In DNA form, the CDR3 reads TGCGCCAGCAGCCAAGACCCCGGGACTAGCGGAAACATTCAGTACTTC. The gene calls are TRBV4-1 and TRBJ2-4; 11 bases match TRBD2. Germline values: CDR1 MGHRA, CDR2 YSYEKL. The CDR3 totals 16 residues. V dropped 0 bases and J dropped 6; count of bases not matched to a gene: 4.

V is TRBV12-3 or TRBV12-4 and J is TRBJ1-6, with D unclear. V was pared by 5 bases and J by 9 bases, with 11 bases between. CDR3 length equals 13 residues. The CDR3, as DNA: TGTGCCAGCAGTCCCCGGGCCCTTTCACCCCTCCACTTT. Its protein product is CASSPRALSPLHF.